This TCR beta chain was sequenced during a study of cytomegalovirus exposure and HLA in healthy donors. The PCR had 60 Vbeta and 13 Jbeta primers. Assay used: immunoSEQ multiplex PCR; TCRdb lists only in-frame clones, some missing. The sample yields tens of thousands of clones, about four fifths seen once. This CDR3 contains 14 residues. Trimming removed 0 bases from V and 4 bases from J, with 6 bases in between. The germline CDR1 and CDR2 sequences are SGHVS and FNYEAQ. The chain employs TRBV7-6 and TRBJ1-4, with D perhaps matching TRBD1 (5 bases). Sequenced input: PBMCs. The sequence derives from a man aged 18 to 35 in good health and CMV-seropositive. CDR3 protein: CASSLAQGNEKLFF. CDR3 bases: TGTGCCAGCAGCTTAGCGCAGGGTAATGAAAAACTGTTTTTT.